The source of this T cell receptor beta chain is a study of shared clonotypes between healthy human individuals. Sorted-subset replicate PCRs used 150 to 200 ng DNA, some 30,000 T cell genomes. The repertoire was sequenced with immunoSEQ multiplex PCR; TCRdb's copy has only in-frame clones and lacks some. In the table there are about a million clones, about 76% of which are singletons. Study-level points and caveats: The low donor count limited represented genetic and exposure-history diversity. Naive subsets generally exceeded memory subsets in estimated richness.

For this clone: Its antigen is not identified.

Germline assignment: CDR1 SNHLY and CDR2 FYNNEI. CDR3 size: 14 residues. V lost 4 bases and J lost 1, with 10 bases in between. The split of CD4+ cells yielded CD45RA+ naive and CD45RA-negative memory subsets. What was sequenced was memory CD4+ T cells sorted from blood. The subset was: CD45RA-negative fraction. The receptor comes from a man younger than 35 in good health. The V and J genes are TRBV2 and TRBJ1-1; D gene uncertain. This CDR3 is CASSVGPGNTEAFF. The CDR3, as DNA: TGTGCCAGCAGTGTAGGACCCGGGAACACTGAAGCTTTCTTT.